The clone carrying this TCR beta chain came up many times. The antigen is unknown. Measured with immunoSEQ multiplex PCR; TCRdb has only the in-frame clones, and not every one. The sample has 300,000 to 350,000 clones, less than 75% seen once. These data belong to a study of shared clonotypes between healthy human individuals. Study-wide results and limits: In general, naive subsets displayed greater estimated richness than memory subsets did. Roughly 5% of naive CD4 clonotypes were shared across four donors. Among non-shared clonotypes, generation probabilities were lower than among those shared by all four donors.

The split of CD4+ cells yielded CD45RA+ naive and CD45RA-negative memory subsets. This clonotype was sampled from a man aged 25 to 40 in good health. The sequencing sample was made of memory CD4+ T cells sorted from blood. Subset: CD45RA-negative fraction.

CDR3 residues: CASSSSPDRVETQYF. The CDR3 DNA follows: TGTGCCAGCAGCTCTTCCCCTGACAGGGTTGAGACCCAGTACTTC. V usage is TRBV7-8 and J usage is TRBJ2-5, with TRBD1 matching over 7 bases. Germline V lookup: CDR1 SGHVS, CDR2 FQNEAQ. Trimming took 4 bases from V and 5 from J; bases not matched to a gene: 10. The CDR3 sequence is 15 residues long.